This T cell receptor (beta chain) was obtained from a study of blood T cell repertoires in COVID-19. Study as a whole: Samples taken during acute and convalescent COVID-19 were collected in the United States, Italy and Spain.

This CDR3 has 13 residues. Trimming took off 4 bases at V and 8 bases at J, with 15 bases between the two ends. Germline CDR1 SGHKS, CDR2 YYEKEE (reference sequence). Enrolled through a virtual design, the participants were between about 18 and 100 years of age and came from about two dozen US areas. Produced via immunoSEQ multiplex PCR; TCRdb's table is partial and in-frame only. This table holds around 140,000 clones, around four fifths found once. The chain uses TRBV5-5 and TRBJ1-2; a weak D match, TRBD1 (6 bases). The clonotype comes from a man aged 35-49 years with acute COVID-19. Sequencing used PBMCs or T cells enriched from blood (not recorded which). The CDR3 protein is CASSGGHQGGYTF. The CDR3 nucleotides are TGTGCCAGCAGCGGGGGACATCAGGGAGGCTACACCTTC.